This T cell receptor beta chain was recovered during a study of shared clonotypes between healthy human individuals. Study-wide background: The donor group consisted of a couple of women and three men, aged 18 to 49.

Partitioning of CD4+ cells yielded a CD45RA+ naive subset and a CD45RA-negative memory subset. This clone has just a few counts. What it recognizes is unknown. V shed 0 bases and J 13 bases; nucleotides not matched to a gene: 3. Germline-derived CDR1 and CDR2 are SGHNT and YYREEE (reference sequence). CDR3 length: 12 amino acids. In the sorted-subset replicate PCRs, around 220 ng DNA, 25,000 to 30,000 T cell genomes, was used. Assay: immunoSEQ multiplex PCR; the TCRdb copy retains only in-frame clones and omits some. The profile shows approximately 980,000 clones, about three quarters of them singletons. Findings of the study overall: Even with large depth, rarefaction showed that sorted-subset sequencing was incomplete.

This clonotype was obtained from a young man in good health. V usage is TRBV5-4 and J usage is TRBJ1-4; 7 bases line up with TRBD1. Sequencing used memory CD4+ T cells sorted from blood. Subset here: CD45RA-negative fraction. CDR3 sequence (DNA): TGTGCCAGCAGCTTGGATCAGGGGGGACTGTTTTTT. It codes for CASSLDQGGLFF.